This T cell receptor beta chain came from a study of early T cells in non-severe SARS-CoV-2 infection. General observations from the study: Sequences matched to VDJdb favored anti-spike CD8 responses, while private and CD4 specificities were missed.

In TCRdb, the 5' RACE reads were re-called with MiXCR into one record per CDR3 protein. The sample has tens of thousands of distinct CDR3 sequences; 9.5% to 15% are singletons. This clonotype was counted only a few times. What it binds is not known. Germline-derived CDR1 and CDR2 are LGHDT and YNNKEL (reference sequence). Trimming took 2 bases from V and 5 from J, leaving 12 bases between them. The CDR3 loop spans 14 amino acids. The J gene is TRBJ2-5, the V gene TRBV3-1; maybe TRBD2 (5 bases). This sequence was found in an adult who was a healthcare worker with PCR-confirmed SARS-CoV-2 infection or an uninfected control (not recorded which). The specimen was whole blood, collected at baseline. The CDR3 here is CASSQSSERETQYF. CDR3 DNA sequence: TGTGCCAGCAGCCAAAGCTCGGAGCGGGAGACCCAGTACTTC.